The 13 T cell receptor beta chains below all came from one sample that was sequenced in a study of T cells in Graves' hyperthyroidism and ophthalmopathy. Template material for amplifying TCR beta CDR3 regions consisted of RNA transcripts. Primed by the HTBI set, a first-round RT-PCR was run on the TCR CDR3. TCRdb re-called the multiplex PCR reads through MiXCR, storing one row per CDR3 protein. Of 340,000 or so distinct CDR3 sequences listed, 15% to 20% are singletons. Specimen: blood. The receptor source for this set is a woman in her fifties or sixties with Graves' hyperthyroidism.

This clonotype was found many times. The chain employs TRBV5-1 and TRBJ2-3, with D possibly TRBD1 on 5 matching bases. The germline CDR1 and CDR2 sequences are SGHRS and YFSETQ. This CDR3 contains 14 residues. V was trimmed by 0 bases and J by 5 bases, leaving 10 bases between them. The CDR3 DNA follows: TGCGCCAGCAGCTTGGGACAGACACTAGATACGCAGTATTTT. It codes for CASSLGQTLDTQYF.

V gene TRBV27 combines with J gene TRBJ1-1; D is unresolved. In germline, CDR1 is MNHEY, CDR2 SMNVEV (reference sequence). V dropped 2 bases and J dropped 1 base, with 11 bases sitting between them. This CDR3 is 15 amino acids long. The DNA for the CDR3 is TGTGCCAGCAGTTTAGCTCGGTATCGGAACACTGAAGCTTTCTTT. It codes for CASSLARYRNTEAFF.

This clonotype was observed at least ten times. This chain uses TRBV20-1 with TRBJ2-5, with 12 bases fitting TRBD1. The CDR3 contains 13 residues. Germline V CDR1 and CDR2: DFQATT, SNEGSKA (reference sequence). J gave up 4 bases and V 6 bases, and 3 bases lay outside the gene matches. In DNA form, the CDR3 reads TGCAGTGCGGGGACAGGGGGCTCAGAGACCCAGTACTTC. It is translated as CSAGTGGSETQYF.

As regards this clonotype: A much larger clonotype is one base distant, so this may be a read error. This sequence joins TRBV27 and TRBJ2-5; the D is unclear. CDR1 is MNHEY and CDR2 is SMNVEV in the germline V gene (reference sequence). V gave up 8 bases and J gave up 5 bases, with 15 bases separating them. The CDR3 length is 13 residues. CDR3 sequence reads: CASGLSGWETQYF. The CDR3 region has the DNA TGTGCCAGCGGCTTATCCGGGTGGGAGACCCAGTACTTC.

This clonotype came up many times. The chain recombines TRBV11-2 with TRBJ2-7; no firm D call. Germline V gene data show CDR1 as SGHAT and CDR2 as FQNNGV. Trimming left V 7 bases short and J 6 bases short, with 13 bases between. This CDR3 has 12 amino acids. CDR3 nucleotides: TGTGCCAGCACCTCGGACGGGCTCGAGCAGTACGTC. Its protein product is CASTSDGLEQYV.

This clonotype was detected many times. The chain joins TRBV2 to TRBJ2-7, with D maybe TRBD2 (5 bases). CDR3 size: 14 residues. The germline V and J ends were trimmed by 6 bases and 3 bases, with 15 bases remaining between them. The V gene's germline CDR1 is SNHLY and CDR2 FYNNEI. The CDR3 region is CASSGVEGHYEQYF. DNA for the CDR3: TGTGCCAGCAGCGGGGTGGAAGGCCACTACGAGCAGTACTTC. Using reference TRBV2 and TRBJ2-7 for the parts outside the CDR3, the full variable domain is EPEVTQTPSHQVTQMGQEVILRCVPISNHLYFYWYRQILGQKVEFLVSFYNNEISEKSEIFDDQFSVERPDGSNFTLKIRSTKLEDSAMYFCASSGVEGHYEQYFGPGTRLTVT.

This clonotype was counted at least ten times. The gene calls are TRBV11-2 and TRBJ2-1, with 7 positions matching TRBD1. This CDR3 spans 12 amino acids. V shed 5 bases and J 8 bases; nucleotides not matched to a gene: 3. CDR1 and CDR2 (germline): SGHAT, FQNNGV. The CDR3 DNA sequence: TGTGCCAGCAGCCCTACAGGGGATGAGCAGTTCTTC. Protein: CASSPTGDEQFF.

This clonotype was found a few times. The rearrangement joins TRBV12-3 or TRBV12-4 to TRBJ2-2, with 15 bases identical to TRBD2. The ends lost 4 bases at V and 4 bases at J; junction bases unmatched: 1. The CDR3 length is 16 residues. This chain's CDR3 is CASSSGLAGGTGELFF. The DNA for the CDR3 is TGTGCCAGCAGTTCGGGACTAGCGGGAGGCACCGGGGAGCTGTTTTTT.

This sequence joins TRBV6-1 and TRBJ2-3, with 7 bases fitting TRBD1. Germline V lookup: CDR1 MNHNS, CDR2 SASEGT. This CDR3 is built from 18 residues. The V gene end was trimmed by 5 bases and the J gene end by 4 bases; junction bases not matched to a gene: 18. As DNA, the CDR3 is TGTGCCAGCAGTTCATTGACAGGGATTTCTCCTTCCTCAGATACGCAGTATTTT. It encodes CASSSLTGISPSSDTQYF.

This clonotype has a handful of counts. V gene TRBV12-3 or TRBV12-4 combines with J gene TRBJ1-4; D is ambiguous. There are 15 residues in the CDR3. V gave up 3 bases and J gave up 0 bases, with 8 bases separating them. CDR3 region: CASSFGSATNEKLFF. The CDR3 coding sequence is TGTGCCAGCAGTTTCGGTTCCGCAACTAATGAAAAACTGTTTTTT.

This clonotype has a handful of counts. The V and J genes are TRBV28 and TRBJ2-3; D gene unclear. CDR1 is MDHEN and CDR2 is SYDVKM in the germline V gene. CDR3 length equals 12 residues. The V end was cut by 5 bases, the J end by 5 bases, with 8 bases between. CDR3 sequence: CASSGIRDTQYF. CDR3 nucleotide sequence: TGTGCCAGCAGTGGAATCAGAGATACGCAGTATTTT.

The gene calls are TRBV2 and TRBJ1-3; 9 bases match TRBD1. The ends lost 4 bases at V and 2 bases at J; junction bases unmatched: 3. Germline V CDR1 and CDR2: SNHLY, FYNNEI. CDR3 length equals 15 residues. CDR3: CASSGTGDPGNTIYF. DNA of the CDR3: TGTGCCAGCAGTGGGACAGGGGACCCTGGAAACACCATATATTTT.

This clonotype was recorded a few times. This chain connects TRBV11-3 to TRBJ2-2; 9 bases align to TRBD1. CDR3 length equals 14 residues. In germline, CDR1 is SGHNT, CDR2 YENEEA. The V gene end was trimmed by 5 bases and the J gene end by 4 bases; junction bases not matched to a gene: 2. The CDR3 protein is CASSRQGGTGELFF. The CDR3 nucleotides read TGTGCCAGCAGCCGACAGGGGGGCACCGGGGAGCTGTTTTTT.